A single sample is the source of the 16 T cell receptor beta chains below, sequenced in a study of low-dose radiotherapy and immunotherapy resistance in tumors (dated by TCRdb to 2022 to 2024). The label giving this sample's time point can be read as: before trial treatment. The instrument given in TCRdb is Illumina HiSeq 2500. First-strand cDNA was synthesized with Superscript III and a set of TRAV- and TRBV-specific primers, covering both TCRalpha and TCRbeta chains. TCRs were amplified with Phusion for approximately 21 PCR cycles, with a constant-region primer paired with the adapter attached to the V primers. TCRdb trimmed the raw reads at Q25, called clones with MiXCR and kept productive beta chains. Duplicate CDR3 protein sequences are folded into a single record with the most common DNA and genes. The sample contains around 80,000 distinct CDR3 sequences, approximately 17% of them found a single time. Of the sample, about 5.9% falls within the top ten clones.

The input for sequencing was PBMCs, taken before treatment. Receptors were obtained from a male donor with prostate cancer.

This clonotype was counted only a few times. This likely stems from a read error, as it lies one base from a far larger clone. This chain connects TRBV19 to TRBJ2-1; 9 bases line up with TRBD1. The trim removed 5 bases at V and 10 bases at J, leaving 12 bases unmatched. The germline V gene encodes CDR1 LNHDA and CDR2 SQIVND (reference sequence). The CDR3 spans 15 residues. The CDR3 reads CASSPTDRGSYEQFF. The CDR3 nucleotides read TGTGCCAGTAGTCCTACGGACAGGGGCTCCTACGAGCAGTTCTTC.

This clonotype was detected only a few times. The V gene is TRBV2, the J gene TRBJ2-3; no firm D call. V was pared by 5 bases and J by 0 bases, with 9 bases between. Germline V gene lookup returns CDR1 SNHLY and CDR2 FYNNEI. This CDR3 has 14 amino acids. The CDR3 coding sequence is TGTGCCAGCAGTATAGATACTAGCACAGATACGCAGTATTTT. Its protein is CASSIDTSTDTQYF.

Notes on this clonotype: A read error likely explains this, since a far larger clone differs by one base. This chain joins TRBV28 and TRBJ2-1; 7 nucleotides agree with TRBD2. Germline V gene lookup returns CDR1 MDHEN and CDR2 SYDVKM. The CDR3 runs to 14 residues. The V segment lost 5 bases and the J segment 10 bases; nucleotides outside the gene matches: 11. Here the CDR3 reads CASSGAGVAIEQFF. In nucleotides, the CDR3 is TGTGCCAGCAGTGGTGCGGGAGTTGCTATCGAGCAGTTCTTC.

This clonotype occurred many times. V usage is TRBV10-1 and J usage is TRBJ2-1; TRBD2 matches 13 bases. This CDR3 region has 18 residues. Germline V lookup: CDR1 WNHNN, CDR2 SYGVQD (reference sequence). With 4 bases clipped from V and 3 bases from J, the junction kept 9 bases outside the gene matches. The CDR3 sequence: CASSAPTSGRAVYNEQFF. The CDR3 DNA reads as TGCGCCAGCAGTGCACCAACTAGCGGGAGGGCCGTCTACAATGAGCAGTTCTTC.

This clonotype was seen ten or more times. J is TRBJ1-3 and V is TRBV6-2 or TRBV6-3, with no clear D. The CDR3 runs to 15 residues. Trimming took off 5 bases at V and 0 bases at J, with 11 bases between the two ends. Germline CDR1 reads MNHEY; CDR2 reads SVGEGT. In nucleotides, the CDR3 is TGTGCCAGCAGTGTAGGACGGTCCTCTGGAAACACCATATATTTT. Translating it yields CASSVGRSSGNTIYF.

There are many counts of this clonotype. The genes are TRBV29-1 and TRBJ2-5; no clear D gene. Per the germline V gene, CDR1 is SQVTM and CDR2 is ANQGSEA. The CDR3 has 14 residues. Trimming cost V 3 bases and J 0 bases, with 11 bases left between them. CDR3 loop: CSVERQPYQETQYF. The CDR3 nucleotides are TGCAGCGTTGAGAGACAACCGTACCAAGAGACCCAGTACTTC.

This clonotype came up many times. The J gene is TRBJ2-6, the V gene TRBV7-6, with 9 bases that match TRBD1. Germline trimming cut 5 bases from V and 0 bases from J; bases unmatched to any gene: 11. This CDR3 contains 19 residues. Germline V gene data show CDR1 as SGHVS and CDR2 as FNYEAQ. CDR3 loop: CASSRTGELPSSGANVLTF. For the CDR3, the DNA is TGTGCCAGCAGCCGGACAGGGGAACTACCCAGCTCTGGGGCCAACGTCCTGACTTTC.

This clonotype was counted many times. This chain joins TRBV24-1 and TRBJ2-1; TRBD1 matches 10 bases. The CDR3 runs to 14 residues. After removal of 9 bases from V and 4 bases from J, the junction contained 5 bases not matched to a gene. The germline V gene has CDR1 KGHDR and CDR2 SFDVKD. CDR3 bases: TGTGCCACCCAGACGGGACAGGGGTACAATGAGCAGTTCTTC. Amino acids: CATQTGQGYNEQFF.

This clonotype showed up many times. This chain uses TRBV7-8 with TRBJ2-4; tentatively, D is TRBD1 (5 bases). With 0 bases removed from V and 2 bases from J, the gap between germline ends came to 17 bases. CDR1 and CDR2 (germline): SGHVS, FQNEAQ. This CDR3 spans 18 amino acids. Here the CDR3 DNA reads TGTGCCAGCAGCTTAGCTGTTGTCCAGGGTCTTTCCAAAAACATTCAGTACTTC. Translating gives CASSLAVVQGLSKNIQYF.

This clonotype has ten or more counts. V and J are TRBV7-9 and TRBJ1-2; 9 positions agree with TRBD1. CDR1 is SEHNR, CDR2 FQNEAQ, per germline (reference sequence). Losses at the gene ends were 7 bases for V and 8 bases for J; bases not matched to a gene: 11. The CDR3 length is 14 residues. The CDR3 protein is CASTASGTGNGYTF. Written as DNA, the CDR3 is TGTGCCAGCACCGCCTCCGGGACAGGGAACGGCTACACCTTC.

This clonotype was observed many times. J is TRBJ2-2 and V is TRBV7-3; 9 nucleotides line up with TRBD1. Losses at the gene ends were 2 bases for V and 9 bases for J; bases not matched to a gene: 4. The CDR3 covers 14 residues. Germline V gives CDR1 SGHTA, CDR2 FQGTGA. The CDR3 DNA follows: TGTGCCAGCAGCTTACAACAGGGGGCGAGGGAGCTGTTTTTT. Protein product: CASSLQQGARELFF.

Worth noting for this clonotype: Just one base apart from a much larger clone, this may be a read error. J is TRBJ1-6 and V is TRBV13; tentatively, D is TRBD1 (5 bases). V was trimmed by 7 bases and J by 4 bases, leaving 14 bases between them. Per germline, CDR1 PRHDT and CDR2 FYEKMQ (reference sequence). The CDR3 totals 15 residues. CDR3 region: CASTILWGYNSPLHF. The CDR3 DNA follows: TGTGCCAGCACCATTCTTTGGGGGTATAATTCACCCCTCCACTTT.

V gene TRBV2 combines with J gene TRBJ1-5; D may be TRBD1 (5 bases). Deletions cut 3 bases from V and 3 bases from J, with 12 bases between. Germline CDR1 and CDR2: SNHLY and FYNNEI. This CDR3 has 15 residues. The CDR3 DNA reads TGTGCCAGCAGTGACACGGGGGTCCTCAATCAGCCCCAGCATTTT. The encoded protein is CASSDTGVLNQPQHF.

This clonotype appeared many times. The chain combines TRBV28 with TRBJ2-7; 7 bases are a match to TRBD1. CDR1 is MDHEN and CDR2 is SYDVKM in the germline V gene. The V segment lost 5 bases and the J segment 0 bases; nucleotides outside the gene matches: 4. The CDR3 has 14 residues. CDR3 sequence: CASSPGTVSYEQYF. For the CDR3, the DNA is TGTGCCAGCAGTCCTGGGACAGTCTCCTACGAGCAGTACTTC.

This clonotype was seen many times. This chain joins TRBV18 and TRBJ2-1, with 8 bases that match TRBD1. V dropped 6 bases and J dropped 8; count of bases not matched to a gene: 9. This CDR3 spans 14 amino acids. Per the germline V gene, CDR1 is KGHSH and CDR2 is LQKENI. CDR3 in amino acids: CASSFTGGRDEQFF. As DNA, the CDR3 is TGTGCCAGCTCTTTTACAGGGGGTCGTGATGAGCAGTTCTTC.

This clonotype has a count of ten or more. J is TRBJ2-7 and V is TRBV6-1; D is possibly TRBD2 (6 bases). Trimming removed 7 bases at V and 2 bases at J, with 12 bases between. The germline V gene has CDR1 MNHNS and CDR2 SASEGT. The CDR3 runs to 13 residues. CDR3: CASTPQRAYEQYF. CDR3 DNA: TGTGCCAGCACCCCCCAGCGGGCCTACGAGCAGTACTTC.